The clone carrying this T cell receptor (beta chain) was seen only a few times. The entry originates in a study of blood T cell repertoires in COVID-19. TCRdb's table, derived via immunoSEQ multiplex PCR, lists solely in-frame clones and lacks some. In the table there are about 120,000 clones, 75% to 90% of which are singletons. Input material: peripheral blood. This clonotype was obtained from a man aged 25-45 years with acute or convalescent COVID-19.

CDR3 DNA: TGCGCCAGCAGCTTGGGAGGAATCATGAACACTGAAGCTTTCTTT. This codes for CASSLGGIMNTEAFF. The chain uses TRBV5-1 and TRBJ1-1; unclear D gene. Looked up from germline, CDR1 is SGHRS and CDR2 is YFSETQ. V dropped 0 bases and J dropped 0 bases, with 9 bases sitting between them. The CDR3 totals 15 residues.